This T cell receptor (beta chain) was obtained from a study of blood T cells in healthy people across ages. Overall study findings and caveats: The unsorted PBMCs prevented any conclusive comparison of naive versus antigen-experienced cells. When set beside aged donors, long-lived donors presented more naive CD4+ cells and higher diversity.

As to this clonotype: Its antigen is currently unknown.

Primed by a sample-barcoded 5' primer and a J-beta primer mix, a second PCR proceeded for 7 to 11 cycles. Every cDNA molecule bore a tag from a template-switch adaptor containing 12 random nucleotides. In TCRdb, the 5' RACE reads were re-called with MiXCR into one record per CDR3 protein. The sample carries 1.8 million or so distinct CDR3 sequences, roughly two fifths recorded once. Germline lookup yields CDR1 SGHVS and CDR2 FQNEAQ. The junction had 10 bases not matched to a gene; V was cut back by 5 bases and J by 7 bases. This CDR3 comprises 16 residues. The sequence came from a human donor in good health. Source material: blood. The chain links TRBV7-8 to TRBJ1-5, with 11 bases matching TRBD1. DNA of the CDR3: TGTGCCAGCAGCCCTTTAGGACAGGGGGCGCAACAGCCCCAGCATTTT. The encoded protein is CASSPLGQGAQQPQHF. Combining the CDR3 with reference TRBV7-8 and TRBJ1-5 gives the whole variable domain GAGVSQSPRYKVAKRGQDVALRCDPISGHVSLFWYQQALGQGPEFLTYFQNEAQLDKSGLPSDRFFAERPEGSVSTLKIQRTQQEDSAVYLCASSPLGQGAQQPQHFGDGTRLSIL.